The clone carrying this T cell receptor (beta chain) was observed a few times. Antigen: not known. Collection of blood occurred at baseline, at cycle 4 day 1, and at cycle 7 day 1. Clones were read by immunoSEQ multiplex PCR, and TCRdb kept only the in-frame ones, dropping some. The sample carries around 6,500 clones, about four fifths recorded once. The sample originates from a study of OX40 agonist ivuxolimab in advanced cancers. Study-wide findings and caveats: CD4+ and CD8+ blood T cells expanded clonally by week 6 at 0.1 to 3.0 mg/kg.

The V gene lost 5 bases and the J gene lost 4 bases, with 15 bases spanning the gap. Germline-derived CDR1 and CDR2 are MNHEY and SMNVEV (reference sequence). The CDR3 covers 14 residues. The clonotype was recovered from an adult with an advanced solid tumor such as melanoma, head and neck, liver or kidney cancer. J is TRBJ2-7 and V is TRBV27, with a weak D call TRBD2 (6 bases). Material: CD4+ or CD8+ T cells sorted from blood, obtained in a trial of the OX40 agonist ivuxolimab. The CDR3 reads CASSPGTGGYEQYF. The CDR3 DNA reads as TGTGCCAGCAGTCCCGGGACTGGGGGTTACGAGCAGTACTTC.